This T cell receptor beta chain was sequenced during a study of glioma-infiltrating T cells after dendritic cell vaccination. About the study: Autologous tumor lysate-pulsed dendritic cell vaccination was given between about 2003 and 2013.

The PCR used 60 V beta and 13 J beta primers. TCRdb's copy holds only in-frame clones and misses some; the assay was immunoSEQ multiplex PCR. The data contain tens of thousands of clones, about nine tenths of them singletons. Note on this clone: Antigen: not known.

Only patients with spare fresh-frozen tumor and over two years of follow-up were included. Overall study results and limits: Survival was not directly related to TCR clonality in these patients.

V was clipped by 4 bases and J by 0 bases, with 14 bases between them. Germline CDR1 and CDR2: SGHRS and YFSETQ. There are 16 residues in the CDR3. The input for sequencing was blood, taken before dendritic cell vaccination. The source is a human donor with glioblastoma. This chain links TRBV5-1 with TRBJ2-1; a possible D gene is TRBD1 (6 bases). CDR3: CASSQARGSSYNEQFF. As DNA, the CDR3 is TGCGCCAGCAGCCAAGCAAGGGGGAGCTCCTACAATGAGCAGTTCTTC.